This T cell receptor beta chain was identified in a study of CXCR3-negative and CXCR3-positive naive CD8 T cells. The wider study: Across all libraries, TRB reads numbered roughly 140 million, with about 1.5 +/- 0.3 million in each library.

Germline lookup yields CDR1 SGHTA and CDR2 FQGTGA. The CDR3 loop spans 12 amino acids. It was by 5' RACE with UMI labels that the TRB cDNA libraries were prepared. After re-calling the 5' RACE reads, TCRdb lists one entry per CDR3 protein, DNA absent. This table lists around 60,000 distinct CDR3 sequences. As for this clonotype: Its antigen is undetermined.

General observations from the study: In both naive subsets diversity was comparably high, whereas memory CD8+ cells showed much lower diversity. A higher hydrophobicity marked the TRB CDR3s of CXCR3-positive naive cells versus CXCR3-negative naive cells. Similar TRBV-TRBJ usage characterized naive CXCR3-negative and CXCR3-positive cells; memory cells differed.

This TCR derives from a human donor in good health. Some clones in this sample may be carry-over from other donors' samples. What was sequenced was naive CXCR3+ CD8+ T cells from blood. Subset: CD45RO-CCR7+CD27+CD95- naive CD8+ T cells expressing CXCR3 (TNR3+). The chain couples TRBV7-3 to TRBJ2-5. CDR3 region: CASSLNQETQYF. The entire variable domain, with the rest obtained from reference TRBV7-3 and TRBJ2-5, is as follows: GAGVSQTPSNKVTEKGKYVELRCDPISGHTALYWYRQSLGQGPEFLIYFQGTGAADDSGLPNDRFFAVRPEGSVSTLKIQRTERGDSAVYLCASSLNQETQYFGPGTRLLVL.